Each of the 27 T cell receptor beta chains below was sequenced from the same sample in a study of blood T cell repertoires in COVID-19. The assay was immunoSEQ multiplex PCR, and TCRdb's table has in-frame clones only and misses some. Among 200,000 to 300,000 clones listed, roughly 91% were seen once. Sample: PBMCs or T cells enriched from blood (not recorded which). These receptors came from a man between 35 and 55 years old who had recovered from COVID-19.

This sequence joins TRBV2 and TRBJ2-2; D may be TRBD1 (5 bases). CDR1 is SNHLY and CDR2 is FYNNEI in the germline V gene. CDR3 length: 15 residues. The V gene lost 6 bases and the J gene lost 0 bases, with 11 bases spanning the gap. CDR3 in DNA: TGTGCCAGCAGAACAGGTTTCACGAACACCGGGGAGCTGTTTTTT. Amino acid sequence: CASRTGFTNTGELFF.

This rearrangement joins TRBV19 to TRBJ1-5; unclear D gene. Germline-derived CDR1 and CDR2 are LNHDA and SQIVND (reference sequence). The CDR3 runs to 15 residues. The ends were cut back, 0 bases at V and 2 bases at J, with 8 bases in the middle. CDR3 region: CASSIDPRGNQPQHF. The DNA for the CDR3 is TGTGCCAGTAGTATAGACCCTCGGGGCAATCAGCCCCAGCATTTT.

The V call is TRBV7-2, the J call TRBJ2-3; 8 positions match TRBD1. The germline CDR1 and CDR2 sequences are SGHTA and FQGNSA. The CDR3 has 16 amino acids. The junction had 7 bases not matched to a gene; V was cut back by 1 base and J by 4 bases. This chain's CDR3 is CASSLVGAGGSDTQYF. CDR3 DNA sequence: TGTGCCAGCAGCTTAGTAGGGGCAGGGGGCTCAGATACGCAGTATTTT.

The J gene is TRBJ2-7, the V gene TRBV19; no definite D call. Trimming shortened V by 2 bases and J by 4 bases, and 18 bases separated the two germline ends. Germline V CDR1 and CDR2: LNHDA, SQIVND (reference sequence). This CDR3 region has 16 residues. The CDR3 DNA sequence: TGTGCCAGTAGTATAAGTAATTCCAGGCGAAATTACGAGCAGTACTTC. This encodes CASSISNSRRNYEQYF.

This sequence joins TRBV19 and TRBJ1-4; D is unclear. CDR3 length: 14 residues. CDR1 is LNHDA, CDR2 SQIVND, per germline (reference sequence). The germline V and J ends were trimmed by 7 bases and 0 bases, with 9 bases remaining between them. Here the CDR3 DNA reads TGTGCCAGTACCGTCGCGACAACTAATGAAAAACTGTTTTTT. Its protein product is CASTVATTNEKLFF. Based on the CDR3 plus reference TRBV19 and TRBJ1-4, the full variable domain is DGGITQSPKYLFRKEGQNVTLSCEQNLNHDAMYWYRQDPGQGLRLIYYSQIVNDFQKGDIAEGYSVSREKKESFPLTVTSAQKNPTAFYLCASTVATTNEKLFFGSGTQLSVL.

The V and J genes are TRBV19 and TRBJ1-2; D gene ambiguous. The V gene lost 8 bases and the J gene lost 6 bases, with 16 bases spanning the gap. The germline gives CDR1 LNHDA, CDR2 SQIVND (reference sequence). The CDR3 has 13 residues. The CDR3 loop is CASFVQGEDGYTF. CDR3 DNA sequence: TGTGCCAGTTTCGTCCAAGGAGAGGATGGCTACACCTTC.

J is TRBJ1-1 and V is TRBV19; D gene ambiguous. Trimming shortened V by 1 base and J by 5 bases, and 11 bases separated the two germline ends. The CDR3 length is 14 residues. Germline-derived CDR1 and CDR2 are LNHDA and SQIVND (reference sequence). The CDR3 nucleotides are TGTGCCAGTAGTATAGGGAAAAGGAGGACTGAAGCTTTCTTT. Translation gives CASSIGKRRTEAFF.

CDR3 sequence: CASSEPHRAGEAFF. In DNA, the CDR3 is TGTGCCAGCAGTGAGCCTCACAGGGCCGGTGAAGCTTTCTTT. The chain joins TRBV25-1 to TRBJ1-1; the D gene is possibly TRBD1 (6 bases). The ends were cut back, 3 bases at V and 7 bases at J, with 15 bases in the middle. CDR3 size: 14 residues. Germline values: CDR1 MGHDK, CDR2 SYGVNS. Using reference TRBV25-1 and TRBJ1-1 for the parts outside the CDR3, the full variable domain is EADIYQTPRYLVIGTGKKITLECSQTMGHDKMYWYQQDPGMELHLIHYSYGVNSTEKGDLSSESTVSRIRTEHFPLTLESARPSHTSQYLCASSEPHRAGEAFFGQGTRLTVV.

The gene calls are TRBV5-1 and TRBJ2-5, with 8 bases lining up with TRBD1. V dropped 4 bases and J dropped 1; count of bases not matched to a gene: 3. CDR1 is SGHRS, CDR2 YFSETQ, per germline. The CDR3 is 14 residues long. CDR3: CASSRGQGQETQYF. The CDR3, as DNA: TGCGCCAGCAGCAGAGGACAGGGCCAAGAGACCCAGTACTTC.

The rearrangement links TRBV7-9 to TRBJ2-5, with 11 bases aligning to TRBD2. CDR1 and CDR2 (germline): SEHNR, FQNEAQ (reference sequence). V shed 3 bases and J 3 bases; nucleotides not matched to a gene: 6. The CDR3 sequence is 16 residues long. The CDR3 region has the DNA TGTGCCAGCAGCTTCGGGACTAGCGGATCTAAAGAGACCCAGTACTTC. Encoded protein: CASSFGTSGSKETQYF.

The chain links TRBV6-5 to TRBJ1-1; possible D gene TRBD1, 6 bases. Trimming shortened V by 6 bases and J by 12 bases, and 23 bases separated the two germline ends. The CDR3 is 14 residues long. Germline values: CDR1 MNHEY, CDR2 SVGAGI. CDR3 amino acids: CASSDTKQGSGTFF. The DNA of the CDR3 is TGTGCCAGCAGCGATACCAAACAGGGCTCAGGGACTTTCTTT.

The V gene is TRBV7-9, the J gene TRBJ1-2; 9 bases are a match to TRBD1. The V gene's germline CDR1 is SEHNR and CDR2 FQNEAQ (reference sequence). The CDR3 loop spans 15 amino acids. Trimming took 5 bases from V and 3 from J; bases not matched to a gene: 7. CDR3 residues: CASSPRQGVDYGYTF. The CDR3 DNA sequence: TGTGCCAGCAGCCCTCGACAGGGGGTGGACTATGGCTACACCTTC.

This clone was counted between two and nine times. The V gene is TRBV27, the J gene TRBJ2-7, with 11 bases aligning to TRBD2. CDR1 and CDR2 (germline): MNHEY, SMNVEV (reference sequence). The junction had 1 base not matched to a gene; V was cut back by 2 bases and J by 4 bases. The CDR3 totals 14 residues. The CDR3 bases are TGTGCCAGCAGTTTACTAGCGGGAGGATACGAGCAGTACTTC. Residues: CASSLLAGGYEQYF.

This clone showed up just once. The CDR3 protein is CASRLAGGFTDTQYF. As DNA, the CDR3 is TGTGCCAGTAGACTAGCGGGGGGATTCACAGATACGCAGTATTTT. The J gene is TRBJ2-3, the V gene TRBV19; TRBD2 matches at 12 bases. This CDR3 is 15 amino acids long. Trimming cost V 6 bases and J 2 bases; bases outside gene matches: 3. Per germline, CDR1 LNHDA and CDR2 SQIVND (reference sequence).

V usage is TRBV12-5 and J usage is TRBJ2-3; a possible D gene is TRBD1 (5 bases). Trimming cost V 2 bases and J 3 bases, with 6 bases left between them. This CDR3 region has 13 residues. The V gene's germline CDR1 is LGHNT and CDR2 FRNRAP. Here the CDR3 reads CASGLQGTDTQYF. In DNA form, the CDR3 reads TGTGCTAGTGGTTTGCAGGGAACAGATACGCAGTATTTT.

J is TRBJ2-3 and V is TRBV9, with a tentative D call TRBD2 (7 bases). Germline values: CDR1 SGDLS, CDR2 YYNGEE. This CDR3 spans 16 amino acids. The V gene lost 7 bases and the J gene lost 0 bases, with 18 bases spanning the gap. CDR3 residues: CASAPGGGASTDTQYF. The CDR3 DNA reads as TGTGCCAGCGCCCCCGGAGGGGGGGCTAGCACAGATACGCAGTATTTT.

The chain combines TRBV6-1 with TRBJ2-5, with 10 bases that match TRBD2. Trimming removed 3 bases from V and 13 bases from J; junction bases left unmatched: 14. The CDR3 has 15 residues. Germline V gene lookup returns CDR1 MNHNS and CDR2 SASEGT. The CDR3 DNA sequence: TGTGCCAGCAGTGACCAACGGACTAGCGGCTCCCCTTTGTACTTC. Translating it yields CASSDQRTSGSPLYF.

The chain has TRBV29-1 and TRBJ1-1; D gene unclear. The CDR3 is 13 residues long. Trimming shortened V by 7 bases and J by 2 bases, and 14 bases separated the two germline ends. CDR1 is SQVTM, CDR2 ANQGSEA, per germline. This chain's CDR3 is CSARGQSNTEAFF. The CDR3 bases are TGCAGCGCCAGAGGGCAGTCCAACACTGAAGCTTTCTTT.

There are a few counts of this clone. The V call is TRBV5-4, the J call TRBJ1-3; a weak D match, TRBD1 (5 bases). The length of the CDR3 is 18 residues. The germline CDR1 and CDR2 sequences are SGHNT and YYREEE (reference sequence). Trimming stripped 1 base from V and 0 bases from J, with 17 bases between. Here the CDR3 DNA reads TGTGCCAGCAGCTTGTTGGGGGGACCCCGGAGCTCTGGAAACACCATATATTTT. Residues: CASSLLGGPRSSGNTIYF.

The chain recombines TRBV5-8 with TRBJ1-3; D gene unclear. Germline loops: CDR1 SGHTS, CDR2 YDEGEE. The CDR3 totals 15 residues. V was trimmed by 0 bases and J by 8 bases, leaving 15 bases between them. CDR3 amino acids: CASSLDRQRADTIYF. In nucleotides, the CDR3 is TGTGCCAGCAGCTTGGATCGCCAGCGGGCGGACACCATATATTTT.

The chain links TRBV15 to TRBJ1-1; D remains ambiguous. The CDR3 is 15 residues long. Trimming shortened V by 0 bases and J by 0 bases, and 8 bases separated the two germline ends. Germline CDR1 LNHNV, CDR2 YYDKDF (reference sequence). The CDR3 DNA follows: TGTGCCACCAGCAGAGACAGGATTTTGAACACTGAAGCTTTCTTT. This codes for CATSRDRILNTEAFF. Full variable domain (missing parts from reference TRBV15 and TRBJ1-1): DAMVIQNPRYQVTQFGKPVTLSCSQTLNHNVMYWYQQKSSQAPKLLFHYYDKDFNNEADTPDNFQSRRPNTSFCFLDIRSPGLGDTAMYLCATSRDRILNTEAFFGQGTRLTVV.

The chain carries TRBV4-1 and TRBJ2-7; TRBD1 might be the D (7 bases). V lost 3 bases and J 4 bases, leaving 13 bases between the germline ends. Germline loops: CDR1 MGHRA, CDR2 YSYEKL. The CDR3 runs 14 residues. CDR3 residues: CASSHRGVGYEQYF. In nucleotides, the CDR3 is TGCGCCAGCAGCCACAGGGGGGTAGGGTACGAGCAGTACTTC.

This chain connects TRBV19 to TRBJ1-5; D possibly corresponds to TRBD1 (5 bases). This CDR3 comprises 19 residues. Germline V CDR1 and CDR2: LNHDA, SQIVND (reference sequence). The V and J ends lost 3 bases and 6 bases respectively, with 27 bases between them. The CDR3 DNA reads TGTGCCAGTAGTATTGATGATGGAGGGGTCGGGGTGTCCTTTCAGCCCCAGCATTTT. This gives the protein CASSIDDGGVGVSFQPQHF.

This sequence joins TRBV1 and TRBJ2-7; no DNA check was done on the table's D call, TRBD2. TRBV1 is reported as a pseudogene. The CDR3 runs 16 residues. CDR3 protein: CTSSQNCLARSYEQYF. The DNA for the CDR3 is TGCACCAGCAGCCAAAACTGCCTAGCGCGATCCTACGAGCAGTACTTC.

V and J are TRBV9 and TRBJ1-2; D perhaps matches TRBD1 (5 bases). CDR3 length equals 14 residues. Germline CDR1 is SGDLS and CDR2 is YYNGEE. V dropped 4 bases and J dropped 0 bases, with 10 bases sitting between them. The CDR3 coding sequence is TGTGCCAGCAGCTATCGGGGGGCTAACTATGGCTACACCTTC. Translated: CASSYRGANYGYTF. Full variable domain (remainder filled in from reference TRBV9 and TRBJ1-2): DSGVTQTPKHLITATGQRVTLRCSPRSGDLSVYWYQQSLDQGLQFLIQYYNGEERAKGNILERFSAQQFPDLHSELNLSSLELGDSALYFCASSYRGANYGYTFGSGTRLTVV.

V usage is TRBV30 and J usage is TRBJ2-5; 14 nucleotides line up with TRBD2. CDR3 length: 16 amino acids. Germline V gene data show CDR1 as GTSNPN and CDR2 as SVGIG (reference sequence). V was pared by 5 bases and J by 3 bases, with 8 bases of the junction left unmatched. The CDR3 sequence: CAWGSGLAGGKETQYF. The CDR3 region has the DNA TGTGCCTGGGGCTCCGGACTAGCGGGGGGAAAAGAGACCCAGTACTTC.

This chain connects TRBV7-3 to TRBJ2-1, with 7 bases identical to TRBD2. Germline lookup yields CDR1 SGHTA and CDR2 FQGTGA. V shed 2 bases and J 2 bases; nucleotides not matched to a gene: 9. This CDR3 contains 17 residues. CDR3 in amino acids: CASSLSASGVAYNEQFF. As DNA, the CDR3 is TGTGCCAGCAGCTTATCCGCTAGCGGCGTTGCCTACAATGAGCAGTTCTTC. The whole variable domain, filled in from reference TRBV7-3 and TRBJ2-1, reads GAGVSQTPSNKVTEKGKYVELRCDPISGHTALYWYRQSLGQGPEFLIYFQGTGAADDSGLPNDRFFAVRPEGSVSTLKIQRTERGDSAVYLCASSLSASGVAYNEQFFGPGTRLTVL.